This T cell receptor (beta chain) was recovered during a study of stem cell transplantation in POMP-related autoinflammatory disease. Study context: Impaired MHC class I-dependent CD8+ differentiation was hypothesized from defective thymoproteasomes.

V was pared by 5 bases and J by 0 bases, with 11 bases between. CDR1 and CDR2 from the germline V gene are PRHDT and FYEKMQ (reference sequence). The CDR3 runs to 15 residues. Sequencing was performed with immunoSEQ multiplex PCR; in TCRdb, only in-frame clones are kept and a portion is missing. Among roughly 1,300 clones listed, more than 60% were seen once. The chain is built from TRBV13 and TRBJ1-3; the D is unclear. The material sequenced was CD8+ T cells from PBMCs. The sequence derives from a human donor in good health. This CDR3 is CASSHADGSGNTIYF. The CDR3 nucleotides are TGTGCCAGCAGCCACGCGGACGGCTCTGGAAACACCATATATTTT.